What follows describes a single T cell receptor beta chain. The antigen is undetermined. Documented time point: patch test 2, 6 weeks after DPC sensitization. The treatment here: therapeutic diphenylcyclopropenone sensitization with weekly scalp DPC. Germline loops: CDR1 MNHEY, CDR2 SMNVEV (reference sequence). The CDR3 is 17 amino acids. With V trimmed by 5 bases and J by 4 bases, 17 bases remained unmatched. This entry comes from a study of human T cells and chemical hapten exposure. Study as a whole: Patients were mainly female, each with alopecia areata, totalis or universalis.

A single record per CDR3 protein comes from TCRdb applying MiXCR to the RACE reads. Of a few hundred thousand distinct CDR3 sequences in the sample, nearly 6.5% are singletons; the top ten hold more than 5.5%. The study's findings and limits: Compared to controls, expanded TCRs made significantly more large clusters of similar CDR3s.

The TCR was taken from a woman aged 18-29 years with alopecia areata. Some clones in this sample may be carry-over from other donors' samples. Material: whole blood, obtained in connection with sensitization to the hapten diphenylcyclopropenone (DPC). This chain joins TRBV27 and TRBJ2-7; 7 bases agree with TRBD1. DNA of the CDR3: TGTGCCAGCAGTATAAGACGACAGGGACGGTACCCTTACGAGCAGTACTTC. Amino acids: CASSIRRQGRYPYEQYF.